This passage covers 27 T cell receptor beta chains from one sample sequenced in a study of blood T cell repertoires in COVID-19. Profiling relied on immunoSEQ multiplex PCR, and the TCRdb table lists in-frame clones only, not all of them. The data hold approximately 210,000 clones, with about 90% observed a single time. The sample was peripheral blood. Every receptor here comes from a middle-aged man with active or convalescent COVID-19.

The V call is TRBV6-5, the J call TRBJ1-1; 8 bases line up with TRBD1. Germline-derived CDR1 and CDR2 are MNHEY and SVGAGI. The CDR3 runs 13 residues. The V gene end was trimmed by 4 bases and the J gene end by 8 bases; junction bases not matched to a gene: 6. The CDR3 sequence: CASSFAGTGEAFF. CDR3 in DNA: TGTGCCAGCAGTTTCGCCGGGACAGGAGAAGCTTTCTTT.

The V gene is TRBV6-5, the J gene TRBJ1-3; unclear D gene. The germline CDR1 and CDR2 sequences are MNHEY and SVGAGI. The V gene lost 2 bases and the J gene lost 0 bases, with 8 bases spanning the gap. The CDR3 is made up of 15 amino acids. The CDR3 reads CASSYKSSSGNTIYF. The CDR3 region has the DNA TGTGCCAGCAGTTACAAGTCCAGCTCTGGAAACACCATATATTTT.

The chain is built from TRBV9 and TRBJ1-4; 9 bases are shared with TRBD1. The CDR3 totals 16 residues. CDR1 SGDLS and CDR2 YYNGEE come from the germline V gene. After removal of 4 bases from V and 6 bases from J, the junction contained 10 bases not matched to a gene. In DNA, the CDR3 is TGTGCCAGCAGCCCCCACTGGACAGGGGCCTATGAAAAACTGTTTTTT. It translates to CASSPHWTGAYEKLFF. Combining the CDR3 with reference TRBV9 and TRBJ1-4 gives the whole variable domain DSGVTQTPKHLITATGQRVTLRCSPRSGDLSVYWYQQSLDQGLQFLIQYYNGEERAKGNILERFSAQQFPDLHSELNLSSLELGDSALYFCASSPHWTGAYEKLFFGSGTQLSVL.

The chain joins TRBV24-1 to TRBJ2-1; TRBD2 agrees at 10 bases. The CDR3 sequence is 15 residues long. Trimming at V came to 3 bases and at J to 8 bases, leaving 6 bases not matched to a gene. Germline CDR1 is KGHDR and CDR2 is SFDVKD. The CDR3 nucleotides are TGTGCCACCAGTGATCCCCGGGGGACTAGCGATGAGCAGTTCTTC. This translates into CATSDPRGTSDEQFF.

The CDR3 DNA sequence: TGTGCCAGCAGCTTAGGGGGACATAAGAATCACACCTTC. Translation: CASSLGGHKNHTF. The chain has TRBV7-8 and TRBJ1-2, with D maybe TRBD1 (6 bases). The CDR3 is 13 amino acids. Per the germline V gene, CDR1 is SGHVS and CDR2 is FQNEAQ. Trimming removed 1 base at V and 12 bases at J, with 15 bases between.

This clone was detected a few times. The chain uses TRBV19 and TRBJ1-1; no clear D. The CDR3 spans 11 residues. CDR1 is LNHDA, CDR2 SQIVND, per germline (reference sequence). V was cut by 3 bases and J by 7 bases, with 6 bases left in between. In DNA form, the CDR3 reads TGTGCCAGTAGTATGCAGTTTGAAGCTTTCTTT. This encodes CASSMQFEAFF. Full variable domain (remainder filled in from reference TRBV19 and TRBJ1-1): DGGITQSPKYLFRKEGQNVTLSCEQNLNHDAMYWYRQDPGQGLRLIYYSQIVNDFQKGDIAEGYSVSREKKESFPLTVTSAQKNPTAFYLCASSMQFEAFFGQGTRLTVV.

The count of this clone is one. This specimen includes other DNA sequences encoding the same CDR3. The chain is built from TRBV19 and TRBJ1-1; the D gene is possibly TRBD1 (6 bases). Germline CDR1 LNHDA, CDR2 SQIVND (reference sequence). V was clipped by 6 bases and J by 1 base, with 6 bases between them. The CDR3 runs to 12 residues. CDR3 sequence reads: CASSRGNTEAFF. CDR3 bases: TGTGCCAGTAGCAGGGGGAACACTGAAGCTTTCTTT.

This CDR3 is CAWSVLGGSTEAFF. The CDR3 region has the DNA TGTGCCTGGAGTGTACTCGGGGGGAGCACTGAAGCTTTCTTT. The genes are TRBV30 and TRBJ1-1; a weak D match, TRBD1 (5 bases). There are 14 residues in the CDR3. Trimming took off 0 bases at V and 4 bases at J, with 12 bases between the two ends. Germline values: CDR1 GTSNPN, CDR2 SVGIG (reference sequence).

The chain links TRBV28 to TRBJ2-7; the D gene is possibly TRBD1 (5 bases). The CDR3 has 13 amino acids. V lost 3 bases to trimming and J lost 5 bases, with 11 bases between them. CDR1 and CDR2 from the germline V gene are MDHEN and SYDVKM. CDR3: CASSLRQTNEQYF. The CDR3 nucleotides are TGTGCCAGCAGTTTGAGACAGACGAACGAGCAGTACTTC.

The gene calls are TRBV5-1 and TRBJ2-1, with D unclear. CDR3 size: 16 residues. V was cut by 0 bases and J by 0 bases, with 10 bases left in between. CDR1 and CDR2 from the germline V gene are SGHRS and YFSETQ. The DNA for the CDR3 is TGCGCCAGCAGCTTGGAGTCCCCGAGCTCCTACAATGAGCAGTTCTTC. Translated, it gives CASSLESPSSYNEQFF.

CDR3 protein: CASSQLITGTAVDEQFF. CDR3 bases: TGCGCCAGCAGCCAGCTAATTACCGGGACTGCAGTCGATGAGCAGTTCTTC. The chain combines TRBV4-1 with TRBJ2-1; tentatively, D is TRBD2 (6 bases). Trimming left V 3 bases short and J 8 bases short, with 23 bases between. The length of the CDR3 is 17 residues. The germline V gene encodes CDR1 MGHRA and CDR2 YSYEKL.

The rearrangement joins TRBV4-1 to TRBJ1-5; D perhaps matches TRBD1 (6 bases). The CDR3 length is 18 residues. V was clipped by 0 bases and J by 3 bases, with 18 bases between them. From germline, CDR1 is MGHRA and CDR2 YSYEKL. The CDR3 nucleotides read TGCGCCAGCAGCCAAGAAGGCGCGTTGACAGGCATCAATCAGCCCCAGCATTTT. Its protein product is CASSQEGALTGINQPQHF.

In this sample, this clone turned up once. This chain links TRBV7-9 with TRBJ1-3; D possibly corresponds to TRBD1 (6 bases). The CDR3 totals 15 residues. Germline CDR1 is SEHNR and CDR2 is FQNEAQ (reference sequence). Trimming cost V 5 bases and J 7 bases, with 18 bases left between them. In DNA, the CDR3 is TGTGCCAGCAGCCCCCCCGGGACATCGAGCAACACCATATATTTT. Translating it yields CASSPPGTSSNTIYF.

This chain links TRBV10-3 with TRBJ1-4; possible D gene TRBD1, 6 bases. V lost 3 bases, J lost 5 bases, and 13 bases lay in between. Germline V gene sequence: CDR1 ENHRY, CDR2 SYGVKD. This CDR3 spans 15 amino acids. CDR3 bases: TGTGCCATCAGTGACACAGGGCCTCCGAATGAAAAACTGTTTTTT. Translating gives CAISDTGPPNEKLFF.

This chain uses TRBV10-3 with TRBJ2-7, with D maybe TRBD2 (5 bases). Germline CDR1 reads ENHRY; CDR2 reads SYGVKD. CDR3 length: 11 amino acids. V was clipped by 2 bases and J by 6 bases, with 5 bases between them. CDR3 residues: CAISEAGEQYF. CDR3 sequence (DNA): TGTGCCATCAGTGAGGCGGGCGAGCAGTACTTC.

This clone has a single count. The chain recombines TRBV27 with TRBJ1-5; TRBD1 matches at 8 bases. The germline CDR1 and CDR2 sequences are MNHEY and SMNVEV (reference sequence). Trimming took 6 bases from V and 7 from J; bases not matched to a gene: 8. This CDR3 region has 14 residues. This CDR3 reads CASRAGGAGQPQHF. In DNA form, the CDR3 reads TGTGCCAGCAGGGCAGGGGGCGCAGGGCAGCCCCAGCATTTT.

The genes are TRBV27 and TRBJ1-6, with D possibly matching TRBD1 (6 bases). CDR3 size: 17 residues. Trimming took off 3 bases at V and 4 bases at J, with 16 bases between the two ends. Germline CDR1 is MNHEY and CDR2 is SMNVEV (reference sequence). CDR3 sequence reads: CASSFGAGAVYNSPLHF. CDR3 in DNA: TGTGCCAGCAGTTTTGGGGCAGGGGCCGTTTATAATTCACCCCTCCACTTT.

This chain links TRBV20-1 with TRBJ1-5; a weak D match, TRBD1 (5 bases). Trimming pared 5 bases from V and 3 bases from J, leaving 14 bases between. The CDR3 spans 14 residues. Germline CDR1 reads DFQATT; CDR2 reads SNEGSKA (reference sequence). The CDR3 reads CSAGGAGTNQPQHF. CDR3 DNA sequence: TGCAGTGCTGGTGGGGCAGGTACCAATCAGCCCCAGCATTTT.

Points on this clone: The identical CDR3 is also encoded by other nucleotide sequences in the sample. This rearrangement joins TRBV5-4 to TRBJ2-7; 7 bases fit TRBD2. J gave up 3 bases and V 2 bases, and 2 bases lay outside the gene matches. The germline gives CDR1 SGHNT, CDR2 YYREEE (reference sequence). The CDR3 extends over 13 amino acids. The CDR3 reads CASSLGLGYEQYF. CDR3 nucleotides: TGTGCCAGCAGCTTAGGACTAGGCTACGAGCAGTACTTC.

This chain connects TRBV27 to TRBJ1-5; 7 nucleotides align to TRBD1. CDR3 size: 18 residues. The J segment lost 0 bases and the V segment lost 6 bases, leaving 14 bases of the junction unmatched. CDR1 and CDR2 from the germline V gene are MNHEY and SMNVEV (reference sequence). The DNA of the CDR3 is TGTGCCAGCAGCCGAACGGGACAGCAAGTCTATAGCAATCAGCCCCAGCATTTT. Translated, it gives CASSRTGQQVYSNQPQHF.

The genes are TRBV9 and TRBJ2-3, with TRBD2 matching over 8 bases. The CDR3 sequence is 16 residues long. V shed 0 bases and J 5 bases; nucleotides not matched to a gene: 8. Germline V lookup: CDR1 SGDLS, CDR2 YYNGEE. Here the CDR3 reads CASSVDPAGVRDTQYF. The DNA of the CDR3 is TGTGCCAGCAGCGTAGACCCAGCGGGGGTGCGAGATACGCAGTATTTT.

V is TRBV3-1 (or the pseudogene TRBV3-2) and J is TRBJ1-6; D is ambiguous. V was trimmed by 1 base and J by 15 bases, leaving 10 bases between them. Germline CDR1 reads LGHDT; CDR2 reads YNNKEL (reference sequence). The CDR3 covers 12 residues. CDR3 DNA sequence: TGTGCCAGCAGCCAAGTGGGTCAGCGCCTCCACTTT. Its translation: CASSQVGQRLHF.

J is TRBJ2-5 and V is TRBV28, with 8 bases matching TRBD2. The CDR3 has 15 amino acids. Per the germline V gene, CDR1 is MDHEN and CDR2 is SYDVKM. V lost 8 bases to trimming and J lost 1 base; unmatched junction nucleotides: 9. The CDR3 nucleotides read TGTGCCAGCTTGAATATAGCGGGGCTCCAAGAGACCCAGTACTTC. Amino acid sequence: CASLNIAGLQETQYF.

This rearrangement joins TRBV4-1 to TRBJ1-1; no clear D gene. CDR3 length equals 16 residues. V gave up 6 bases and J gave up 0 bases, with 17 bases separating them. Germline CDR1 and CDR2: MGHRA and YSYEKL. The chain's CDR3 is CASRSPEIQLNTEAFF. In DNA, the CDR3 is TGCGCCAGCAGAAGCCCTGAGATACAGCTGAACACTGAAGCTTTCTTT.

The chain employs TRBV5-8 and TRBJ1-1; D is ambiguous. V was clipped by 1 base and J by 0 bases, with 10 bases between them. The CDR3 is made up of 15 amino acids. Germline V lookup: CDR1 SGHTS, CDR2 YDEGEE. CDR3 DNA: TGTGCCAGCAGCTTGCCCGGGAATCTGAACACTGAAGCTTTCTTT. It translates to CASSLPGNLNTEAFF.

The CDR3 DNA follows: TGTGCCAGCAGCTCCACGTTACAGGGGTTGAATGAGCAGTTCTTC. It yields the protein CASSSTLQGLNEQFF. This chain links TRBV5-4 with TRBJ2-1; 7 bases fit TRBD1. The V segment lost 3 bases and the J segment 7 bases; nucleotides outside the gene matches: 10. The germline V gene encodes CDR1 SGHNT and CDR2 YYREEE (reference sequence). This CDR3 is built from 15 residues.

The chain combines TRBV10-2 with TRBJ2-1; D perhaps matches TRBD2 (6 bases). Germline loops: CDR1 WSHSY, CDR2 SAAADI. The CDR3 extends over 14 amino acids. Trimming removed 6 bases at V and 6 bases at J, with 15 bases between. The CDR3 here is CASSFPGLPNEQFF. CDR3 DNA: TGCGCCAGCAGCTTTCCGGGACTTCCCAATGAGCAGTTCTTC.